This entry concerns a single TCR beta chain. Its recognized antigen is unknown. No qualities accompany the bases; no much larger clone lies one base away. The cohort was made up of 500 to 850 healthy bone marrow donors. Cohort members were all nominally healthy when sampled, although unrecorded immune exposures were likely present. The donor tested CMV seronegative and was one of the 352 seronegative cohort members. Each donor provided a peripheral blood sample, and peripheral blood mononuclear cells were used for TCR beta sequencing. The Qiagen DNeasy Blood Extraction Kit was used to extract genomic DNA from the blood cell samples. Trimmed from V: 6 bases; trimmed from J: 3 bases; junction bases lacking a gene match: 5. The CDR3 goes from the cysteine to the phenylalanine over 14 residues. Just the 42-base CDR3 DNA is kept, in frame starting at base 1. As encoded in the germline V gene, CDR1 is MNHEY while CDR2 is SVGAGI.

These data belong to a study of cytomegalovirus exposure and HLA in healthy donors (TCRdb year 2017). For the wider study: According to an earlier analysis of 587 of the donors, 150 million to 200 million T cells yielded 100 million or so unique TCR beta sequences and about 300 Gb of sequence data. An early release that covered fewer than 800 HLA-typed donors contained about 300 gigabases of sequencing data and 75 million to 100 million unique TCR sequences. Among the roughly 400 genotyped donors, around 81% belonged to the genetic ancestry cluster associated with self-reported Caucasian donors. The study aimed to test whether cataloging public T cell receptors could reveal signatures of past pathogen exposure. Using immunosequencing, the study profiled T cell repertoires from 500 to 800 subjects and related those repertoires to cytomegalovirus serostatus. Besides the first cohort of more than 650 subjects, a separate validation cohort made up of roughly 130 different subjects was used. To predict cytomegalovirus infection status, the study brought together high-throughput TCR immunosequencing, statistical association of individual TCRs with disease status, and machine learning. To study patterns of TCR occurrence, a later analysis re-analyzed previously published TCR beta repertoires from hundreds of donors and added high-resolution HLA genotyping. Rather than drawing on any new phenotypic data, the later analysis identified candidate immune exposures from TCR beta sequences and the way those sequences occurred across donors. To decide whether each TCR beta V gene segment behaved as functional or pseudogenic, an earlier analysis of 587 of the donors relied on high-throughput TCR beta sequencing. Alongside the repertoire data, information on donor age, sex, ethnicity and CMV serostatus was compiled. A later genetic analysis took genome-wide SNP genotypes for about three fifths of the roughly 700 donors and used that subset as a discovery cohort. All discovery cohort repertoires had been generated using a single sequencing platform. HLA typing included class I and class II loci at four-digit resolution. Typing coverage varied by locus: 629-630 donors for A, B, C, DRB1 and DQB1; about 520 for DQA1; some 610 for DPA1; around 450 for DPB1. Four to six DR-DQ haplotypes were handled as single units for association and clustering, since linkage in the cohort was strong. Among about 400 genotyped donors of the cohort, an average of about 240,000 unique TCR beta nucleotide sequences was sequenced per donor, of which about 20% were non-productive. Overall study outcomes, separate from this receptor: In a later genetic analysis, a missense DCLRE1C variant was associated with V-gene and J-gene trimming of TCR beta chains, and the association was replicated in an independent cohort. The classifier was reported to diagnose cytomegalovirus status with high specificity and sensitivity in both the original and validation cohorts. Broadly in line with IMGT annotations, most TCR beta V segments showed up in productive rearrangements about 87% or about 30% of the time in an earlier analysis of some 590 of the donors. A later genetic analysis reported fewer N-insertions in productive TCRs among donors in an Asian-associated ancestry cluster than the roughly 700-donor mean. A further reported finding was that TCR beta sequences accurately predicted the HLA-A and HLA-B alleles for most subjects in the first cohort. In this cohort, only TCR beta chains were sequenced, and detectable features were limited by the absence of alpha or paired-chain data. In vitro tests confirmed that a few of the cytomegalovirus-associated TCR beta chains recognize cytomegalovirus antigens. In the study, 164 TCR beta chains were listed as associated with cytomegalovirus. A cluster of highly shared sequence variants was judged likely to be a technical artifact of the sequencing pipeline. Most TCR sequences were observed very rarely across donors, whereas some public TCRs were present in many individuals. Correlated functional status among segregating V segments might be attributable to linkage disequilibrium, but an unknown experimental factor could not be ruled out. The authors suggested that the approach could potentially be generalized to other disease states and immunological phenotypes. In a later analysis, about 17,000 TCR beta sequences were associated with specific HLA alleles at a false discovery rate of 0.05. The 87-base-pair reads could not distinguish some IMGT-functional V segments, including TRBV6-2 and TRBV6-3, so those segments were excluded. In a later analysis, several top co-occurrence clusters were reported to appear linked to parvovirus B19, influenza, CMV and Epstein-Barr virus. Sequencing depth was assumed to be roughly uniform across donors in the presence/absence analyses, though that assumption may not hold. According to a later analysis, most CMV-associated TCR beta chains appeared to be HLA-restricted, and the HLA associations seemed to be driven largely by CMV exposure. In a later analysis, HLA-associated TCR beta chains showed more clonal expansion and lower generation probabilities than non-associated chains that were equally common. HLA typing was unavailable for some donors at each locus, so association tests used only the typed subset. Immune exposure information for the cohort was limited to CMV serostatus. A later analysis found that TCR association rates varied across HLA loci, with DRB1 alleles showing the most associated TCRs and HLA-C alleles the fewest. The earlier analysis of fewer than 750 of the donors excluded fewer than 20 rarely observed V segments, including chromosome 9 orphons, because counts were too low. Assigning TCR associations to individual alleles was difficult when HLA alleles, especially DR and DQ, strongly co-occurred.

Library method: the immunoSEQ multiplex PCR assay. For the multiplex PCR, a mixture combining 60 forward primers for TCR Vbeta segments and 13 reverse primers for TCR Jbeta segments was used. A multiplex PCR assay on genomic DNA amplified the CDR3 region of rearranged TCR beta genes. Amplified TCR beta libraries were sequenced as 87-base-pair reads on the Illumina HiSeq System. As for the original processing: A later analysis tallied approximately 87 million unique TCR beta chains across the 700 or so repertoires, and approximately 12 million of those chains were shared by two or more donors. To remove PCR and sequencing errors, raw reads were error-corrected and collapsed into unique sequences using a nearest-neighbor algorithm that merged closely related sequences. Alignment of CDR3 sequences to IMGT reference sequences was used to assign V, D and J gene segments. Each retained sequence needed at least a six-nucleotide match to both a V gene segment and a J gene segment. A rearrangement counted as productive if the CDR3 had no stop codons and remained in frame with V and J, and every other rearrangement counted as non-productive. CDR3 was defined by IMGT convention, running from the second conserved V-encoded cysteine to the conserved J-encoded phenylalanine. Sequences without an unambiguous match to a single V gene segment were excluded from the earlier analysis of 587 of the donors. An earlier analysis of under 750 of the donors called V segments functional above 56.7% productive rearrangements and segregating when the between-donor standard deviation exceeded 5%. A statistical classification framework was developed to diagnose cytomegalovirus status using the catalog of TCR beta chain sequences. In a later analysis, TCR nucleotide sequences were compared against IMGT/GENE-DB human TR gene sequences so that V and J genes could be assigned. In a later analysis, CDR3 sequences and most-parsimonious VDJ recombination scenarios were assigned using the TCRdist pipeline. A later analysis defined each TCR beta chain by its CDR3 amino acid sequence plus V-gene family, and excluded reads lacking a unique V-gene family. As a way to deal with suspected cross-contamination and a sequencing artifact, a later analysis dropped 450 to 700 nucleotide sequences that were highly shared and had low generation probability. A later analysis calculated a clonal expansion index for each public chain from normalized within-repertoire ranks of inferred template counts. In a later analysis, generation probabilities were computed using a VDJ recombination model fitted to out-of-frame rearrangements, and the results were checked against IGoR. In a later analysis, TCR-TCR, TCR-HLA and TCR-CMV co-occurrence was scored with hypergeometric tests, and a repertoire-size bias correction was applied to TCR pairs. A later analysis estimated false discovery rates by permuting HLA or CMV assignments 20 times. A later analysis grouped co-occurring TCRs with DBSCAN, adding TCRdist sequence similarity when clustering within HLA-allele-positive subsets. Repertoires with fewer than 30,000 or more than 120,000 public chains, plus five repertoires with anomalous nucleotide sharing, were excluded from co-occurrence clustering. Not all clones reach the TCRdb copy of this immuneACCESS table, which keeps in-frame sequences only. Checked studies attribute under half of the gap to unresolved V genes and leave the rest unexplained. The DNA was the basis for D and trimming; V, J and clone size are from that table. Recorded for this sample are 150,000 to 200,000 clones; roughly four fifths of them occurred a single time. 4.8% of the sample belongs to the ten largest clones.

The V and J genes are TRBV6-5 and TRBJ1-5, with 7 bases aligning to TRBD1. Sequencing input: PBMCs. The TCR sequence derives from a man aged 18 to 30 in good health and CMV-seronegative. The CDR3 reads CASRQGGSNQPQHF. The DNA sequence follows: TGTGCCAGCAGGCAAGGGGGCTCCAATCAGCCCCAGCATTTT.